A selection of T cell receptor beta chains follows, all from one sample in a study of T cells after posttransplantation cyclophosphamide. Only in-frame clones appear in the TCRdb table, and some are missing; sequencing was by immunoSEQ multiplex PCR. Altogether 9,500 to 15,000 clones were found in the sample, and no singletons occur. The specimen sequenced was PBMCs. These receptors all come from a woman in her 40s in good health, CMV-negative, and a related stem cell transplant donor. Each CDR3 is given with its conserved first and last residue. Each record gives: J gene, D gene, clone size, V gene, CDR3 protein, CDR3 DNA. A D gene is named only where the DNA matches it firmly. Clone size is shown for a subset of rows, as once, few, many or a class of expanded clone.

TRBJ1-5 NA NA TRBV30 CAWTPRGRGGNQPQHF TGTGCCTGGACTCCCCGGGGCAGGGGAGGAAATCAGCCCCAGCATTTT
TRBJ2-3 NA many TRBV2 CASSYSEDTQYF TGTGCCAGCAGCTATAGCGAAGATACGCAGTATTTT
TRBJ2-5 NA NA TRBV30 CASNSRQTGTQYF TGTGCCTCAAACTCCAGACAGACGGGGACCCAGTACTTC
TRBJ2-5 TRBD1 few TRBV5-1 CASSQRNDRGETQYF TGCGCCAGCAGTCAACGCAACGACAGGGGAGAGACCCAGTACTTC
TRBJ2-7 NA many TRBV18 CASSPSGTSYEQYF TGTGCCAGCTCACCCTCGGGTACCTCCTACGAGCAGTACTTC
TRBJ1-6 NA many TRBV11-2 CASSLYQGRSYNSPLHF TGTGCCAGCAGCTTATATCAGGGGCGCTCCTATAATTCACCCCTCCACTTT
TRBJ2-6 TRBD2 many TRBV5-4 CASSSPWEGRAGANVLTF TGTGCCAGCAGCTCGCCTTGGGAGGGCAGGGCTGGGGCCAACGTCCTGACTTTC
TRBJ1-1 NA many TRBV2 CASSPGAGTMNTEAFF TGTGCCAGCAGTCCCGGAGCCGGGACTATGAACACTGAAGCTTTCTTT
TRBJ2-2 NA NA TRBV28 CASSLGTNTGELFF TGTGCCAGCAGTTTAGGGACAAACACCGGGGAGCTGTTTTTT
TRBJ2-3 NA many TRBV10-3 CAISGTTADTQYF TGTGCCATCAGTGGGACTACGGCAGATACGCAGTATTTT
TRBJ2-7 TRBD2 NA TRBV6-6 CASRPRTSASEQYF TGTGCCAGCAGGCCGCGGACTAGCGCGAGCGAGCAGTACTTC
TRBJ1-3 TRBD1 many TRBV28 CASIQAGGAAGNTIYF TGTGCCAGCATTCAGGCAGGGGGCGCGGCGGGAAACACCATATATTTT
TRBJ2-5 TRBD2 many TRBV6-5 CASSYSFGGRTETQYF TGTGCCAGCAGTTACTCGTTCGGCGGGAGAACGGAGACCCAGTACTTC
TRBJ2-7 NA many TRBV11-1 CASSLGQHSYEQYF TGTGCCAGCAGCTTGGGACAACACTCCTACGAGCAGTACTTC
TRBJ2-7 NA many TRBV11-2 CTSSYKDEQYF TGTACCAGCAGCTACAAAGACGAGCAGTACTTC
TRBJ2-1 TRBD2 medium-sized TRBV7-2 CASSLEWRGGREEQFF TGTGCCAGCAGCTTAGAATGGCGGGGGGGCCGGGAGGAGCAGTTCTTC
TRBJ2-3 NA many TRBV6-4 CASRQGFTSTDTQYF TGTGCCAGCAGACAGGGCTTTACTAGCACAGATACGCAGTATTTT
TRBJ2-1 NA many TRBV6-1 CASSWDTSSYNEQFF TGTGCCAGCAGTTGGGACACCAGCTCCTACAATGAGCAGTTCTTC
TRBJ1-6 NA many TRBV19 CASRLRQSYNSPLHF TGTGCCAGTAGACTCCGACAGTCCTATAATTCACCCCTCCACTTT
TRBJ2-1 NA many TRBV30 CAWSPLKNEQFF TGTGCCTGGAGCCCTTTAAAAAATGAGCAGTTCTTC
TRBJ2-1 NA many TRBV16 CASSQFGATNEQFF TGTGCCAGCAGCCAATTTGGGGCTACCAATGAGCAGTTCTTC
TRBJ2-5 NA many TRBV5-4 CASSLGQGQETQYF TGTGCCAGCAGCTTGGGTCAGGGACAAGAGACCCAGTACTTC
TRBJ2-3 TRBD2 few TRBV7-2 CASSFLAGGGRADTQYF TGTGCCAGCAGCTTCCTAGCGGGAGGGGGTCGAGCAGATACGCAGTATTTT
TRBJ2-1 TRBD2 many TRBV7-2 CASSLDSSGSHNEQFF TGTGCCAGCAGCTTAGATTCTAGCGGGAGTCACAATGAGCAGTTCTTC
TRBJ2-5 TRBD2 NA TRBV7-6 CASSSTSGAKETQYF TGTGCCAGCAGCTCAACGAGCGGGGCGAAAGAGACCCAGTACTTC
TRBJ2-1 NA many TRBV23-1 CASSQSTDPSYNEQFF TGCGCCAGCAGTCAATCCACAGACCCTTCTTACAATGAGCAGTTCTTC
TRBJ1-4 TRBD1 many TRBV12-5 CASGLVRTGGSPNEKLFF TGTGCTAGTGGTTTGGTAAGGACAGGGGGGAGTCCTAATGAAAAACTGTTTTTT
TRBJ2-1 NA many TRBV11-3 CASRLVRLDYYNEQFF TGTGCAAGTCGCTTAGTCCGACTAGATTATTACAATGAGCAGTTCTTC
TRBJ2-1 NA many TRBV7-6 CASSSFGEFEQFF TGTGCCAGCAGCTCATTCGGGGAGTTTGAGCAGTTCTTC
TRBJ2-1 NA many TRBV2 CASSERQAPPVEQFF TGTGCCAGCAGTGAAAGACAGGCCCCCCCGGTTGAGCAGTTCTTC
TRBJ1-1 NA many TRBV6-5 CASSYSTTGLSEAFF TGTGCCAGCAGTTACTCGACTACAGGGCTCTCTGAAGCTTTCTTT
TRBJ2-7 NA NA TRBV9 CASSSRGRDEQYF TGTGCCAGCAGCTCGAGGGGGAGAGACGAGCAGTACTTC
TRBJ2-7 NA many TRBV29-1 CSVDGTVGDTIHYEQYF TGCAGCGTTGATGGGACGGTCGGGGACACTATTCACTACGAGCAGTACTTC
TRBJ2-7 NA many TRBV10-3 CATGSRNRAPSSYF TGTGCCACCGGGTCCCGGAATCGAGCCCCTTCGTCTTACTTC
TRBJ2-1 NA many TRBV7-9 CASSLGGRYYNEQFF TGTGCCAGCAGCTTAGGGGGGCGGTACTACAATGAGCAGTTCTTC
TRBJ1-4 TRBD1 many TRBV25-1 CASSEWSGTGGVEEKLFF TGTGCCAGCAGTGAATGGAGCGGGACAGGGGGAGTTGAGGAAAAACTGTTTTTT
TRBJ2-5 NA NA TRBV12-3/TRBV12-4 CASSLMAGRYQETQYF TGTGCCAGCAGTTTAATGGCGGGGCGCTACCAAGAGACCCAGTACTTC
TRBJ2-7 TRBD1 many TRBV27 CASSTGGWYEQYF TGTGCCAGCAGCACAGGGGGCTGGTACGAGCAGTACTTC
TRBJ2-5 NA few TRBV7-9 CASSSRLGVGSRETQYF TGTGCCAGCAGCTCTAGGCTCGGGGTTGGGAGCAGAGAGACCCAGTACTTC
TRBJ1-2 TRBD1 many TRBV4-2 CASSLEKEDRGGYTF TGTGCCAGCAGTCTTGAAAAAGAGGACAGGGGCGGCTACACCTTC
TRBJ2-7 NA many TRBV29-1 CSIGTFSSYEQYF TGCAGCATCGGGACTTTTAGCTCCTACGAGCAGTACTTC
TRBJ2-7 NA NA TRBV12-3/TRBV12-4 CASSLGGGSGQQYF TGTGCCAGCAGTTTGGGGGGTGGTAGTGGTCAGCAGTACTTC
TRBJ1-3 TRBD1 many TRBV19 CASSIGPTGVHTIYF TGTGCCAGTAGTATAGGCCCGACAGGGGTACACACCATATATTTT
TRBJ1-5 NA many TRBV10-3 CASSTGRDSNQPQHF TGTGCCAGCTCGACAGGACGGGATAGCAATCAGCCCCAGCATTTT
TRBJ2-3 TRBD2 many TRBV5-1 CASSLRGSGDPTDTQYF TGCGCCAGCAGCTTGAGAGGTAGCGGGGACCCCACAGATACGCAGTATTTT
TRBJ2-4 NA many TRBV28 CASRPRVGRKTIQHIQYF TGTGCCAGTCGACCCAGGGTAGGAAGGAAGACCATTCAACACATTCAGTACTTC
TRBJ1-1 NA many TRBV13 CASSLGGGNTEAFF TGTGCCAGCAGCTTAGGGGGGGGGAACACTGAAGCTTTCTTT
TRBJ2-3 NA many TRBV5-1 CASSSPLDTQYF TGCGCCAGCAGCTCCCCCTTGGATACGCAGTATTTT
TRBJ2-2 TRBD2 many TRBV28 CASSSLIAGRTGELFF TGTGCCAGCAGCAGCTTAATAGCGGGACGGACCGGGGAGCTGTTTTTT
TRBJ2-5 TRBD1 few TRBV29-1 CSVIRQGETQYF TGCAGCGTCATAAGACAGGGAGAGACCCAGTACTTC
TRBJ2-7 TRBD2 many TRBV7-2 CASSGSAGVKDEQYF TGTGCCAGCAGCGGTTCAGCGGGAGTAAAAGACGAGCAGTACTTC
TRBJ1-2 NA many TRBV2 CARADSGYGYTF TGTGCCAGGGCAGACAGTGGCTATGGCTACACCTTC
TRBJ2-7 NA many TRBV7-6 CASSLAEQGYEQYF TGTGCCAGCAGCTTAGCGGAACAGGGCTACGAGCAGTACTTC
TRBJ2-5 TRBD2 many TRBV7-8 CASSLAHLAGQETQYF TGTGCCAGCAGCTTAGCGCACCTAGCGGGGCAAGAGACCCAGTACTTC
TRBJ2-7 NA many TRBV5-5 CASSLGGTEGEQYF TGTGCCAGCAGCTTGGGCGGGACAGAGGGCGAGCAGTACTTC
TRBJ2-7 TRBD2 many TRBV6-2/TRBV6-3 CASRLTSGGSYEQYF TGTGCCAGCAGGCTGACTAGCGGAGGCTCCTACGAGCAGTACTTC
TRBJ2-7 NA many TRBV15 CATSRDTRQVEQYF TGTGCCACCAGCAGAGATACAAGACAGGTTGAGCAGTACTTC
TRBJ2-5 TRBD2 NA TRBV11-1 CASSLSPSGGQETQYF TGTGCCAGCAGCTTATCTCCTAGCGGGGGCCAAGAGACCCAGTACTTC
TRBJ2-7 NA many TRBV5-5 CASSKRRDEQYF TGTGCCAGCAGCAAGAGGAGGGACGAGCAGTACTTC